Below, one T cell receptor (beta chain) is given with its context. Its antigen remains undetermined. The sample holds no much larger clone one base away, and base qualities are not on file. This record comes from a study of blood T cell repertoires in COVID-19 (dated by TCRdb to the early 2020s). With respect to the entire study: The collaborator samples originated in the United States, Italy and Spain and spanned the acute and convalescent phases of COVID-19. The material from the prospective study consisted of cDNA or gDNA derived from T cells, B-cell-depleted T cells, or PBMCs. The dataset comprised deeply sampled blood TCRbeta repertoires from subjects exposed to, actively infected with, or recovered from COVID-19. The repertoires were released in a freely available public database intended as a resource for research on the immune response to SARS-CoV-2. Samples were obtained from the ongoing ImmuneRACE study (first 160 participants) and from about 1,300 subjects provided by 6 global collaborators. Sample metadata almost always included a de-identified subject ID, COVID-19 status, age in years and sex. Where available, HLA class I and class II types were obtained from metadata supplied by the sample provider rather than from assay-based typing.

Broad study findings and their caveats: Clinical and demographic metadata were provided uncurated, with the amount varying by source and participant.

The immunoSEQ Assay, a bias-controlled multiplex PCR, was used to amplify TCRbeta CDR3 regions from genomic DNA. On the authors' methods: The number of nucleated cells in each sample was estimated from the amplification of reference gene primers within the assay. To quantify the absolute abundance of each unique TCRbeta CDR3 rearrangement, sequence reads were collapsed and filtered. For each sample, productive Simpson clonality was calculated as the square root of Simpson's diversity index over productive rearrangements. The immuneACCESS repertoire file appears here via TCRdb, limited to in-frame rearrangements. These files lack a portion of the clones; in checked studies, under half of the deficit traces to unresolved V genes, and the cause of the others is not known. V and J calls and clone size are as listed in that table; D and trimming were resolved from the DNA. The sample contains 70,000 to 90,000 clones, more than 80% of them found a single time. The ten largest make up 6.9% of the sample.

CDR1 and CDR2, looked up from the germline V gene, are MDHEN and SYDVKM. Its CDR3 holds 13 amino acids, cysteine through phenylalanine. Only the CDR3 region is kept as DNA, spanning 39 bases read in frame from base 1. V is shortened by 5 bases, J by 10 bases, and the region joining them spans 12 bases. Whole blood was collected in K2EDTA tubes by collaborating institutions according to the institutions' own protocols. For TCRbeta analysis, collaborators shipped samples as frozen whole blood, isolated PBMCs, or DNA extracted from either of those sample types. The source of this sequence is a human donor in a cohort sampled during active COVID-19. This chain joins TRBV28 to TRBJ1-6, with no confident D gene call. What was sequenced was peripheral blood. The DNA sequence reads TGTGCCAGCAGTCCCGGGGTAGGCTCACCCCTCCACTTT. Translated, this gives CASSPGVGSPLHF.